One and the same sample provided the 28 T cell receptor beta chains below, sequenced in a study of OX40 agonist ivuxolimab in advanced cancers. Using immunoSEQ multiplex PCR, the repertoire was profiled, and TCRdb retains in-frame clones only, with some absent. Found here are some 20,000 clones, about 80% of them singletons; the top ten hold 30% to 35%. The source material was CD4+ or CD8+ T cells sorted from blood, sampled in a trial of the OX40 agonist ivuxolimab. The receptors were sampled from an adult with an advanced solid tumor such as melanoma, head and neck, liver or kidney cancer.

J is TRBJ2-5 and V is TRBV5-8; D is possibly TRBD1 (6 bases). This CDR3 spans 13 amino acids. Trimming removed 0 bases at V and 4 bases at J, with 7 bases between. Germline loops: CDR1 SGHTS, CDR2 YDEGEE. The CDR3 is CASSLGGGETQYF. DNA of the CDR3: TGTGCCAGCAGCTTGGGAGGGGGAGAGACCCAGTACTTC.

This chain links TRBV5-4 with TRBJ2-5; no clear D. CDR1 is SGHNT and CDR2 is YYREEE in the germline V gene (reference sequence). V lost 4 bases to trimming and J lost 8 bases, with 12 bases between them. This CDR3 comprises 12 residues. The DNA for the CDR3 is TGTGCCAGCAGCCCTGATAAGGGAACCCAGTACTTC. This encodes CASSPDKGTQYF.

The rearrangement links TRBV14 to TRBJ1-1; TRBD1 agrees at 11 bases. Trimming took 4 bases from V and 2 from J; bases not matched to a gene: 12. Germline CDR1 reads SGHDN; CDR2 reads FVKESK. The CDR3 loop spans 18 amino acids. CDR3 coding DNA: TGTGCCAGCAGCCGACCGCCGGACAGGGGGCTGTCAAACACTGAAGCTTTCTTT. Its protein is CASSRPPDRGLSNTEAFF.

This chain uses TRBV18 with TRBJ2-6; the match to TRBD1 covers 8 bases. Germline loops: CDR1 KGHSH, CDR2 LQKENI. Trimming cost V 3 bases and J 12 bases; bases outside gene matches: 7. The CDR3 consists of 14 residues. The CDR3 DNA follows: TGTGCCAGCTCACCGACAGGGGAACTTGGCGTCCTGACTTTC. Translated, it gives CASSPTGELGVLTF.

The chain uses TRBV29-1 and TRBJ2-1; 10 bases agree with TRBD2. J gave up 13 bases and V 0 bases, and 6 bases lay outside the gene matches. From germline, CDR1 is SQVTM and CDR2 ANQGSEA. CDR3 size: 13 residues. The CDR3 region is CSVEDIAGGSQFF. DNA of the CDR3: TGCAGCGTTGAAGATATAGCGGGGGGCTCTCAGTTCTTC.

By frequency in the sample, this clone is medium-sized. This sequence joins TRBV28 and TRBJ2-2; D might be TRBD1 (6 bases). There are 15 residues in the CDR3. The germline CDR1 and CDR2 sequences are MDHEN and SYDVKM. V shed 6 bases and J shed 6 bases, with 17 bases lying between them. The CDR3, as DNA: TGTGCCAGCAGCTTGGCCAGGGGTGGTTCCGGGGAGCTGTTTTTT. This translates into CASSLARGGSGELFF.

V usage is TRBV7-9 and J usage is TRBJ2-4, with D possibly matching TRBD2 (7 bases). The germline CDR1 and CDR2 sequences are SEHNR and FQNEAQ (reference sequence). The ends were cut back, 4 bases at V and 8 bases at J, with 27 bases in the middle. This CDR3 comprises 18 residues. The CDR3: CASSSPGGGGKILDIQYF. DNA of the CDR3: TGTGCCAGCAGCTCCCCGGGCGGCGGGGGCAAAATTTTGGACATTCAGTACTTC.

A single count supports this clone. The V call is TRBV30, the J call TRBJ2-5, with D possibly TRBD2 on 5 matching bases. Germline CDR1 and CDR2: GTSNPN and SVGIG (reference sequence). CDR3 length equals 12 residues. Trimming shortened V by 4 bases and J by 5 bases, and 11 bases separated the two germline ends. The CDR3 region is CAWNQRLETQYF. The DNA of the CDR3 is TGTGCCTGGAATCAGCGGCTGGAGACCCAGTACTTC.

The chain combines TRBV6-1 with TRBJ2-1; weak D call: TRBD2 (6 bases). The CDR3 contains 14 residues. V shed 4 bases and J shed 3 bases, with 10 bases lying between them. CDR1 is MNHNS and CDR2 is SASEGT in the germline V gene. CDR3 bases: TGTGCCAGCAGTGCCCGGGACTTCTACAATGAGCAGTTCTTC. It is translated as CASSARDFYNEQFF.

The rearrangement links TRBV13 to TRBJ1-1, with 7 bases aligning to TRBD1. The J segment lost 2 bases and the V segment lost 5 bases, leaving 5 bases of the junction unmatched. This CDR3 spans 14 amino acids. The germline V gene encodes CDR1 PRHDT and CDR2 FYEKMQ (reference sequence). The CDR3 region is CASSDTGVNTEAFF. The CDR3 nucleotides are TGTGCCAGCAGCGATACAGGGGTTAACACTGAAGCTTTCTTT.

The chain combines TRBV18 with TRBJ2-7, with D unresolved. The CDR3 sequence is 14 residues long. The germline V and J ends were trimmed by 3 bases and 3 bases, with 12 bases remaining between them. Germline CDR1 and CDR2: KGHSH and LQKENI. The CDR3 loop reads CASSPPSKDYEQYF. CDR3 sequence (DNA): TGTGCCAGCTCACCCCCCTCGAAAGACTACGAGCAGTACTTC.

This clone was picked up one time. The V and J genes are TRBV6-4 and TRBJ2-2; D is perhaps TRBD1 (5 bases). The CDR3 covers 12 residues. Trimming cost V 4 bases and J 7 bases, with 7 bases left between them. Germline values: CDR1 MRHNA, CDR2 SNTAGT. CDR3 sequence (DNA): TGTGCCAGCAGTGTGACAGACGGGGAGCTGTTTTTT. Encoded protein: CASSVTDGELFF.

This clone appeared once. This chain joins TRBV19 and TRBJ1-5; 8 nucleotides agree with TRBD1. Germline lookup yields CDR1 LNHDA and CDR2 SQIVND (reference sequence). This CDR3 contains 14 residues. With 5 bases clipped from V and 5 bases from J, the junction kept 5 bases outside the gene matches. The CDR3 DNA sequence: TGTGCCAGTAGTGTCGACAGGGGTGATCAGCCCCAGCATTTT. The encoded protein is CASSVDRGDQPQHF.

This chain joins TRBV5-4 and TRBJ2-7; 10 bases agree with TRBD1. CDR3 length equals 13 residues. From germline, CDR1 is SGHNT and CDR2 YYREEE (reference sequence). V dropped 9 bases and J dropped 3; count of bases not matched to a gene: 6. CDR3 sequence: CATHRDRGYEQYF. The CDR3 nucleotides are TGTGCCACTCACAGGGACAGGGGCTACGAGCAGTACTTC.

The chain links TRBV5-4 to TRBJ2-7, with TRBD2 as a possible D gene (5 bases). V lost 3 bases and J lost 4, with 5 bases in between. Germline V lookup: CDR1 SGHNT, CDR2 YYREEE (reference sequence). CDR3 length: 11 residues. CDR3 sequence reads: CASSSGYEQYF. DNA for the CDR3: TGTGCCAGCAGCTCGGGGTACGAGCAGTACTTC.

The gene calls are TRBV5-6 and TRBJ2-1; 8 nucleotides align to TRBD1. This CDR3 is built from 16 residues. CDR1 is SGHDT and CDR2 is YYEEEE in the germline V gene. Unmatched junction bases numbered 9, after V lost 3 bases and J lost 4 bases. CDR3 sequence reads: CASSSWTGFLYNEQFF. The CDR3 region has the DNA TGTGCCAGCAGCTCATGGACAGGGTTCCTTTACAATGAGCAGTTCTTC. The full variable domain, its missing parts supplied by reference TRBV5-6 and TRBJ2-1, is DAGVTQSPTHLIKTRGQQVTLRCSPKSGHDTVSWYQQALGQGPQFIFQYYEEEERQRGNFPDRFSGHQFPNYSSELNVNALLLGDSALYLCASSSWTGFLYNEQFFGPGTRLTVL.

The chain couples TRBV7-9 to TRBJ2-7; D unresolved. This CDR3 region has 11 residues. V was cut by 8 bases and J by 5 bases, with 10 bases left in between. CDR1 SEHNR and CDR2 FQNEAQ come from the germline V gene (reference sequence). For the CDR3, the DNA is TGTGCCAGCGATTCCAGCGACGAGCAGTACTTC. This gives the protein CASDSSDEQYF.

The CDR3 loop reads CASSANREVAGELFF. DNA of the CDR3: TGTGCCAGCAGCGCAAACAGGGAAGTGGCCGGGGAGCTGTTTTTT. The J gene is TRBJ2-2, the V gene TRBV9; maybe TRBD1 (6 bases). The length of the CDR3 is 15 residues. Trimming pared 3 bases from V and 6 bases from J, leaving 15 bases between. CDR1 is SGDLS, CDR2 YYNGEE, per germline.

The CDR3 nucleotides read TGTGCCAGCAGCGTAGGACCAGCTTTCAATCAGCCCCAGCATTTT. Protein sequence: CASSVGPAFNQPQHF. This chain joins TRBV9 and TRBJ1-5; D unclear. CDR1 and CDR2 from the germline V gene are SGDLS and YYNGEE. The CDR3 spans 15 residues. V lost 0 bases, J lost 3 bases, and 10 bases lay in between.

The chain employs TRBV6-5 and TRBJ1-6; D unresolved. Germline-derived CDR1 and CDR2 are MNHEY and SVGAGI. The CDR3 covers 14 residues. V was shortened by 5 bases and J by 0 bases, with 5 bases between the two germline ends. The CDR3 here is CASSSGSYNSPLHF. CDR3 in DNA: TGTGCCAGCAGTAGCGGCTCCTATAATTCACCCCTCCACTTT.

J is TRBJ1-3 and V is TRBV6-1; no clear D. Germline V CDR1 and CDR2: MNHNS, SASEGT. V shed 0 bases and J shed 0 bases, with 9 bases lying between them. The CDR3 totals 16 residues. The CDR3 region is CASSEAVPASGNTIYF. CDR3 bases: TGTGCCAGCAGTGAAGCGGTGCCAGCCTCTGGAAACACCATATATTTT.

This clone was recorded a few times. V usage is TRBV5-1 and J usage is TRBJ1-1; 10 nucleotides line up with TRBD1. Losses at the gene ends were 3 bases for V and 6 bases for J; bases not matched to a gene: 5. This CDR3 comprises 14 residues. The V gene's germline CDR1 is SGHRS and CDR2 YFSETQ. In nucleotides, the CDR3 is TGCGCCAGCAGCTACGGACAGGGGGGTTCTGAAGCTTTCTTT. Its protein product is CASSYGQGGSEAFF.

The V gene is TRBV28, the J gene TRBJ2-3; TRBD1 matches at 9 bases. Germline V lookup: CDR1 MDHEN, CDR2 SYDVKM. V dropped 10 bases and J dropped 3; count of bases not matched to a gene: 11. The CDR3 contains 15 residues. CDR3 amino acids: CAISSRDRETDTQYF. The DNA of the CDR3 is TGTGCCATCTCATCCCGGGACAGGGAGACAGATACGCAGTATTTT.

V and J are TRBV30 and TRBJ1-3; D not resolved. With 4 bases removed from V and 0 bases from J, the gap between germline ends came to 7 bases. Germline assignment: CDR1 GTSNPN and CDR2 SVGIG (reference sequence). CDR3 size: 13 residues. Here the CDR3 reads CAWNIDSGNTIYF. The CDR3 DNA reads TGTGCCTGGAATATAGACTCTGGAAACACCATATATTTT.

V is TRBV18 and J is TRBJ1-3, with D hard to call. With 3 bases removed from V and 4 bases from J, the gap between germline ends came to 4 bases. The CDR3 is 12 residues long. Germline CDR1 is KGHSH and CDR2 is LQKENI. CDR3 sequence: CASSPLGNTIYF. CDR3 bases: TGTGCCAGCTCACCTCTGGGAAACACCATATATTTT.

In DNA, the CDR3 is TGCGCCAGCAGCTTGGACGCGGTGGGGGTGGGGAATGAAAAACTGTTTTTT. It specifies CASSLDAVGVGNEKLFF. The chain employs TRBV5-1 and TRBJ1-4, with a weak D call TRBD1 (5 bases). Trimming pared 0 bases from V and 5 bases from J, leaving 17 bases between. This CDR3 contains 17 residues. The germline V gene encodes CDR1 SGHRS and CDR2 YFSETQ.

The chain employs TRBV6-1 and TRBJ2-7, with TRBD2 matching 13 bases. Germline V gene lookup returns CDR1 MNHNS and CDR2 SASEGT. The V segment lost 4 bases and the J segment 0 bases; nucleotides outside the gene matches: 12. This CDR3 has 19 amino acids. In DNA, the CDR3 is TGTGCCAGCAGTGGAACGCGGACTAGCGGGGGCGGGAGCTCCTACGAGCAGTACTTC. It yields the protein CASSGTRTSGGGSSYEQYF.

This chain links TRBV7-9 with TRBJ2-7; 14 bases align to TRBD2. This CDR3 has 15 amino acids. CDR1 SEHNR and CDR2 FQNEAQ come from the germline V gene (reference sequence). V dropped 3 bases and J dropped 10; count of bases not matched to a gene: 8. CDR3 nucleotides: TGTGCCAGCAGCTTTGGGGCCGGGACTAGCGGGAGACAGTACTTC. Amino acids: CASSFGAGTSGRQYF.